This T cell receptor beta chain is drawn from a study of OX40 agonist ivuxolimab in advanced cancers. The study, taken as a whole, reports: Researchers report that CD8+ T cells had, on average, more expanded clones than CD4+. Clones of CD4+ and CD8+ blood T cells grew by week 6 at doses of 0.1 to 3.0 mg/kg.

This clone was recorded once. Antigen unknown. The protocol was immunoSEQ multiplex PCR, while the TCRdb copy is restricted to in-frame clones and leaves out a portion. The table has about 30,000 clones, about 81% seen once. Between the trimmed V and J ends, which lost 0 bases and 0 bases, there was a span of 11 bases. Germline values: CDR1 LNHNV, CDR2 YYDKDF (reference sequence). This CDR3 is 16 amino acids long. Collection of blood occurred at baseline, at cycle 4 day 1, and at cycle 7 day 1. The clonotype was recovered from an adult with an advanced solid tumor such as melanoma, head and neck, liver or kidney cancer. The specimen comprised CD4+ or CD8+ T cells sorted from blood, sampled in a trial of the OX40 agonist ivuxolimab. V is TRBV15 and J is TRBJ1-1, with a possible D match to TRBD1 (5 bases). This CDR3 is CATSRDRGTVNTEAFF. The CDR3 region has the DNA TGTGCCACCAGCAGAGATCGCGGGACGGTGAACACTGAAGCTTTCTTT.